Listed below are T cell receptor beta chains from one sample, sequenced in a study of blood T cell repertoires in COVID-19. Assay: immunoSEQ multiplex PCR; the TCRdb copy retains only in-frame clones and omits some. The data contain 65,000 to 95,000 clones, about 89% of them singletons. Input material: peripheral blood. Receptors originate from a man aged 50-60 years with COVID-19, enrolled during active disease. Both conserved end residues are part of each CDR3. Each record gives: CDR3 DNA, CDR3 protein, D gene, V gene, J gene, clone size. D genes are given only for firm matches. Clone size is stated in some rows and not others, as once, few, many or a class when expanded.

TGTGCCAGCAGCCAACCGGGACAAACTAGCACAGATACGCAGTATTTT	CASSQPGQTSTDTQYF	.	TRBV14	TRBJ2-3	.
TGTGCCACCCGACAGGGCCCTTCGAGCTACACCTTC	CATRQGPSSYTF	TRBD1	TRBV6-4	TRBJ1-2	.
TGTGCCAGCACCCACCGGGACAGTAGCTTCCGGGGCTACACCTTC	CASTHRDSSFRGYTF	TRBD1	TRBV2	TRBJ1-2	.
TGTGCCAGCAGTTATAGGGGCCGGGATTCACCCCTCCACTTT	CASSYRGRDSPLHF	.	TRBV6-5	TRBJ1-6	.
TGTGCCAGCAGTTTGGTGGGCAGGGATCAGCCCCAGCATTTT	CASSLVGRDQPQHF	.	TRBV28	TRBJ1-5	.
TGTGCCAGCAGCTTAGGGGGAGGTTTCGACTACGAGCAGTACTTC	CASSLGGGFDYEQYF	.	TRBV7-8	TRBJ2-7	.
TGTGCCAGCAGCGTAGGAGGGAACCTAGAGACCCAGTACTTC	CASSVGGNLETQYF	.	TRBV9	TRBJ2-5	.
TGTGCCAGCAGCGAAACGGACTTCCCGGGCGGAGAAGCTTTCTTT	CASSETDFPGGEAFF	.	TRBV7-9	TRBJ1-1	.
TGTGCCAGCAGCGTAGGAGGGACAGGGTTAGATACGCAGTATTTT	CASSVGGTGLDTQYF	TRBD1	TRBV9	TRBJ2-3	.
TGTGCCAGCAGTACCGACAGAAGGTTAGAGCCCCAGCATTTT	CASSTDRRLEPQHF	.	TRBV28	TRBJ1-5	.
TGTGCCAGCAGCTTAGGCAATCGACTAGCGGGGTACAATGAGCAGTTCTTC	CASSLGNRLAGYNEQFF	TRBD2	TRBV7-9	TRBJ2-1	.
TGTGCCCGGAGGGAAAGGAGGGCAAACACCGGGGAGCTGTTTTTT	CARRERRANTGELFF	.	TRBV30	TRBJ2-2	.
TGTGCCAGCAGTCCAACCGGGACAGACGTTCGGCGGGGAAACACCATATATTTT	CASSPTGTDVRRGNTIYF	TRBD1	TRBV27	TRBJ1-3	.
TGTGCCATCAGTGGTCAGTCTAGCACAGATACGCAGTATTTT	CAISGQSSTDTQYF	.	TRBV10-3	TRBJ2-3	.
TGTGCCACCAGTGATCACGGGACAGGGGGCTTCTATGGCTACACCTTC	CATSDHGTGGFYGYTF	TRBD1	TRBV24-1	TRBJ1-2	.
TGCGCCAGCACACGAGGGACAGGGGCCAACTATGGCTACACCTTC	CASTRGTGANYGYTF	TRBD1	TRBV23-1	TRBJ1-2	.
TGTGCCAGCAGTTTACGGCAGGCTCCTCAGCCCCAGCATTTT	CASSLRQAPQPQHF	.	TRBV28	TRBJ1-5	.
TGTGCCAGCAGTCCTACAACCGGGAGGAGCACAGATACGCAGTATTTT	CASSPTTGRSTDTQYF	TRBD2	TRBV5-4	TRBJ2-3	.
TGCGCCAGCAGCTACACTGGGGCCCAGGTCCAAGAGACCCAGTACTTC	CASSYTGAQVQETQYF	.	TRBV4-1	TRBJ2-5	.
TGTGCCAGTAGTACCTGGACTAGCGGGAGGGCCGTTACAGATACGCAGTATTTT	CASSTWTSGRAVTDTQYF	TRBD2	TRBV19	TRBJ2-3	once
TGTGCCAGCAGCCAAGAACCGGGACAGTCCTACGAGCAGTACTTC	CASSQEPGQSYEQYF	TRBD1	TRBV4-2	TRBJ2-7	.
TGTGCCAGCAGCCAAGCCGTGGACAGGGTAGGGTATGGCTACACCTTC	CASSQAVDRVGYGYTF	TRBD1	TRBV4-2	TRBJ1-2	.
TGTGCCAGCAGTGAATATAGCGGGAGCGGAACAGATACGCAGTATTTT	CASSEYSGSGTDTQYF	TRBD2	TRBV25-1	TRBJ2-3	.
TGTGCCAGCAGCACATTGGGGACTAGCGGGAGGGGAAGGACAGATACGCAGTATTTT	CASSTLGTSGRGRTDTQYF	TRBD2	TRBV6-2/TRBV6-3	TRBJ2-3	.
TGTGCCACCCAAGACGGACAAACCACGAACACCGGGGAGCTGTTTTTT	CATQDGQTTNTGELFF	.	TRBV15	TRBJ2-2	.
TGTGCCAGCAGTTTCTGGGACAGACTGACCGGGGAGCTGTTTTTT	CASSFWDRLTGELFF	TRBD1	TRBV28	TRBJ2-2	.
TGTGCCAGTAGTATTACGGGGCCCGGGGGGCCCCAGCATTTT	CASSITGPGGPQHF	.	TRBV19	TRBJ1-5	.
TGTGCCATCAGTGCGACAGGGCCAACTAATGAAAAACTGTTTTTT	CAISATGPTNEKLFF	TRBD1	TRBV10-3	TRBJ1-4	once
TGTGCCAGCAGTAGCCACAATGAGCAGTTCTTC	CASSSHNEQFF	.	TRBV28	TRBJ2-1	.
TGTGCCAGCAGCCCCCGACTAGCGGGGGAGACCCAGTACTTC	CASSPRLAGETQYF	TRBD2	TRBV13	TRBJ2-5	.
TGTGCCAGCAGCTTGGTTGAGGGCAATACGCAGTATTTT	CASSLVEGNTQYF	.	TRBV5-6	TRBJ2-3	.
TGTGCCAGCAGGAAACCGGTTGGGGGGTATGGCTACACCTTC	CASRKPVGGYGYTF	.	TRBV28	TRBJ1-2	.
TGTGCCAGCAGCCGAAGAGCTCCCGGGGGTAACGCTGAAGCTTTCTTT	CASSRRAPGGNAEAFF	.	TRBV3-1/TRBV3-2	TRBJ1-1	.